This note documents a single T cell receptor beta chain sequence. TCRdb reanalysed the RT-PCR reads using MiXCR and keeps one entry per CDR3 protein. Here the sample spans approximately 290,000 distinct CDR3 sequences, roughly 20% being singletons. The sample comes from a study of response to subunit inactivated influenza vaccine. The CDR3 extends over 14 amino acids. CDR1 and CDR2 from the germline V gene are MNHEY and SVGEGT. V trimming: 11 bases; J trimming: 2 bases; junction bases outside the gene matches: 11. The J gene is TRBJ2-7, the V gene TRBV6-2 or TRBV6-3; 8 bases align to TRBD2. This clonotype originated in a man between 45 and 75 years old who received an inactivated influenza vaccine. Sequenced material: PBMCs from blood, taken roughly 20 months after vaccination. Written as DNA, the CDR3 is TGTGCCGGCACCCCGGGACTAGGGACCTACGAGCAGTACTTC. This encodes CAGTPGLGTYEQYF.